This passage covers 8 T cell receptor beta chains from one sample sequenced in a study of T cell responses to AZD1222 COVID-19 vaccine. Profiled with immunoSEQ multiplex PCR; TCRdb holds only in-frame clones, not every one. The sample lists over 100,000 clones, more than 75% occurring once. The sequencing used peripheral blood, collected on day 0 of AZD1222 vaccination. The source is an adult in good health.

V usage is TRBV9 and J usage is TRBJ1-1; D gene unclear. The V end was cut by 1 base, the J end by 5 bases, with 15 bases between. In germline, CDR1 is SGDLS, CDR2 YYNGEE. CDR3 length equals 15 residues. CDR3 in amino acids: CASSVPQMYRTEAFF. The DNA of the CDR3 is TGTGCCAGCAGCGTACCCCAGATGTATAGGACTGAAGCTTTCTTT.

This chain joins TRBV6-2 or TRBV6-3 and TRBJ2-1, with 7 bases lining up with TRBD2. Germline trimming cut 5 bases from V and 5 bases from J; bases unmatched to any gene: 3. The CDR3 loop spans 13 amino acids. CDR1 and CDR2 (germline): MNHEY, SVGEGT. CDR3 in amino acids: CASSPGLDNEQFF. As DNA, the CDR3 is TGTGCCAGCAGTCCCGGACTAGACAATGAGCAGTTCTTC.

The gene calls are TRBV9 and TRBJ1-2; 10 nucleotides align to TRBD1. CDR1 and CDR2 from the germline V gene are SGDLS and YYNGEE. V lost 6 bases to trimming and J lost 5 bases; unmatched junction nucleotides: 7. The CDR3 is made up of 14 amino acids. The CDR3 sequence: CASTPGQGDYGYTF. The CDR3 DNA reads TGTGCCAGCACCCCAGGACAGGGGGATTATGGCTACACCTTC.

This sequence joins TRBV11-3 and TRBJ1-1; the D gene is possibly TRBD1 (6 bases). Germline V gene sequence: CDR1 SGHNT, CDR2 YENEEA. The CDR3 consists of 13 residues. V shed 0 bases and J shed 7 bases, with 9 bases lying between them. CDR3 DNA: TGTGCCAGCAGCTTAGAAGGGGGAGGTGAAGCTTTCTTT. Encoded protein: CASSLEGGGEAFF.

The genes are TRBV2 and TRBJ2-3; D ambiguous. Germline V lookup: CDR1 SNHLY, CDR2 FYNNEI. V lost 6 bases, J lost 3 bases, and 13 bases lay in between. The CDR3 is 14 amino acids. This chain's CDR3 is CASRELDGTDTQYF. The CDR3 DNA follows: TGTGCCAGCAGAGAACTGGACGGGACAGATACGCAGTATTTT.

The V call is TRBV6-5, the J call TRBJ1-2; 8 bases are a match to TRBD1. The ends lost 1 base at V and 10 bases at J; junction bases unmatched: 11. This CDR3 region has 15 residues. Germline loops: CDR1 MNHEY, CDR2 SVGAGI. CDR3 protein: CASSYFHQGAQNYTF. The CDR3, as DNA: TGTGCCAGCAGTTACTTCCATCAGGGGGCGCAAAACTACACCTTC.

The sample holds many counts of this clone. The V and J genes are TRBV6-5 and TRBJ1-5, with D unclear. This CDR3 has 13 residues. V gave up 0 bases and J gave up 6 bases, with 6 bases separating them. CDR1 MNHEY and CDR2 SVGAGI come from the germline V gene. The CDR3 sequence: CASSYSISQPQHF. DNA for the CDR3: TGTGCCAGCAGTTACTCGATCTCTCAGCCCCAGCATTTT.

The J gene is TRBJ2-7, the V gene TRBV5-1; D not resolved. The V end was cut by 0 bases, the J end by 0 bases, with 16 bases between. Germline-derived CDR1 and CDR2 are SGHRS and YFSETQ. The CDR3 spans 17 residues. This CDR3 is CASSLGLAGSFSYEQYF. The CDR3 DNA reads TGCGCCAGCAGCTTGGGGCTGGCAGGTAGTTTCTCCTACGAGCAGTACTTC.